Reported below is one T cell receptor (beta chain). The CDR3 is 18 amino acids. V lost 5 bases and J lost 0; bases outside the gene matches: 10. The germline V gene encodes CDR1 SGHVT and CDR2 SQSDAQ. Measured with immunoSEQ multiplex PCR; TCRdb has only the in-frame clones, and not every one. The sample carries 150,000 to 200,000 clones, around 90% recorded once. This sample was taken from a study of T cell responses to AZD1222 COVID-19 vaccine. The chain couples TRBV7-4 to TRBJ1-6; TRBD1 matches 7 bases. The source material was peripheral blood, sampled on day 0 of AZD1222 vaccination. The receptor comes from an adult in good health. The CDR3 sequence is CASSHNRQGSSYNSPLHF. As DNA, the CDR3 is TGTGCCAGCAGCCATAACCGACAGGGTAGCTCCTATAATTCACCCCTCCACTTT.